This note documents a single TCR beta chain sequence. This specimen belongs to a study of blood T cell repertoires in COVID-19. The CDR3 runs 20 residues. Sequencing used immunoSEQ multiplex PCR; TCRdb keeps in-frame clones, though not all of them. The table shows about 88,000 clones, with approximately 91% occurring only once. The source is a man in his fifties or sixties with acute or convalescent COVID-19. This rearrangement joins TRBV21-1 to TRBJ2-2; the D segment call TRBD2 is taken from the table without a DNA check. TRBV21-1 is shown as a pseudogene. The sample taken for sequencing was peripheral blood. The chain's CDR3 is CASSKKKKVMGLARPGELFF. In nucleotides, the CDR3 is TGTGCCAGCAGCAAAAAGAAGAAAGTTATGGGACTAGCCCGTCCCGGGGAGCTGTTTTTT.